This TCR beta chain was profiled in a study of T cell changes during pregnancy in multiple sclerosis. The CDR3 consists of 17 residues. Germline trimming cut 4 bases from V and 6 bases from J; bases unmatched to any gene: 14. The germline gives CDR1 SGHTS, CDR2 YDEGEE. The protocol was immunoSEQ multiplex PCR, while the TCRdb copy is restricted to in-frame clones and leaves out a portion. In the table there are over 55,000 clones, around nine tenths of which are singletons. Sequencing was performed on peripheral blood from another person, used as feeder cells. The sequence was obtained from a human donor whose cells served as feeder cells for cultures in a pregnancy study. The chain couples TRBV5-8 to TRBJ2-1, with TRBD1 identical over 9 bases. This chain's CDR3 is CASSRLILTGGFNEQFF. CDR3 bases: TGTGCCAGCAGCCGCCTGATCCTGACAGGGGGATTCAATGAGCAGTTCTTC.